These 31 T cell receptor beta chains were all obtained from the same sample, sequenced in a study of vaccination and CD4 T cells after COVID-19. With the Oncomine TCR Beta short-read assay, DNA from cultured CD4+ T cells was sequenced. MiXCR was run by TCRdb on the PCR reads, yielding one entry per CDR3 protein. The table lists roughly 11,000 distinct CDR3 sequences, roughly 59% of them singletons, with under 15% in the top ten. Which antigens these TCRs recognize remains unknown. Regarding treatment: approximately nine-day PBMC culture with coronavirus spike peptide pools or control peptides (ViraFEST assay). Material for sequencing was CD4+ T cells from blood, cultured in vitro. These receptor sequences come from a human donor who had recovered from COVID-19.

The rearrangement uses TRBV25-1 and TRBJ2-1; 7 bases line up with TRBD2. The V gene's germline CDR1 is MGHDK and CDR2 SYGVNS. The CDR3 is 16 amino acids. V was clipped by 4 bases and J by 0 bases; unmatched bases: 6. The CDR3 here is CASSARDYSSYNEQFF. The CDR3 DNA follows: TGTGCCAGCAGTGCCCGGGACTACAGCTCCTACAATGAGCAGTTCTTC.

The chain combines TRBV15 with TRBJ2-1, with D perhaps matching TRBD1 (5 bases). V lost 8 bases and J 1 base, leaving 12 bases between the germline ends. Germline V CDR1 and CDR2: LNHNV, YYDKDF (reference sequence). The CDR3 runs 14 residues. The CDR3 sequence: CATRRQPSYNEQFF. CDR3 nucleotides: TGTGCCACCCGTAGACAGCCTTCCTACAATGAGCAGTTCTTC.

Comments on this clonotype: A much larger clone sits a single nucleotide away, making a read error possible. The rearrangement joins TRBV10-1 to TRBJ2-1; TRBD2 is a possible D gene (6 bases). In germline, CDR1 is WNHNN, CDR2 SYGVQD (reference sequence). The CDR3 covers 14 residues. The CDR3 reads CASSEGAGYKEQFF. CDR3 DNA sequence: TGCGCCAGCAGTGAGGGGGCGGGATACAAAGAGCAGTTCTTC.

This clonotype was counted once. The chain has TRBV7-9 and TRBJ1-2, with 9 bases identical to TRBD1. The CDR3 covers 14 residues. V shed 11 bases, J shed 4 bases, and the junction held 11 bases outside the gene matches. Germline assignment: CDR1 SEHNR and CDR2 FQNEAQ (reference sequence). Written as DNA, the CDR3 is TGTGCCGGCAACGCGGGGACAGGGTCCTATGGCTACACCTTC. The encoded protein is CAGNAGTGSYGYTF.

This clonotype was recorded a few times. The chain recombines TRBV11-2 with TRBJ1-5; D is possibly TRBD1 (5 bases). The CDR3 covers 13 residues. From germline, CDR1 is SGHAT and CDR2 FQNNGV. Trimming cost V 8 bases and J 3 bases, with 11 bases left between them. The CDR3 region has the DNA TGTGCCAGCGCCAGGGCCCTCAATCAGCCCCAGCATTTT. Translating gives CASARALNQPQHF.

This clonotype was detected a few times. This chain connects TRBV6-1 to TRBJ1-5; D not resolved. The CDR3 totals 16 residues. The V end was cut by 0 bases, the J end by 2 bases, with 11 bases between. CDR1 is MNHNS, CDR2 SASEGT, per germline. CDR3 in amino acids: CASSEAHTERNQPQHF. The CDR3 bases are TGTGCCAGCAGTGAAGCGCACACAGAGCGCAATCAGCCCCAGCATTTT.

A single count supports this clonotype. V usage is TRBV7-3 and J usage is TRBJ2-1; 14 bases agree with TRBD2. CDR1 is SGHTA and CDR2 is FQGTGA in the germline V gene. The V gene end was trimmed by 4 bases and the J gene end by 13 bases; junction bases not matched to a gene: 6. The CDR3 totals 14 residues. DNA of the CDR3: TGTGCCAGCAGCTGGGGACTAGCGGGAGCTCCTCAGTTCTTC. Translated, it gives CASSWGLAGAPQFF.

J is TRBJ2-7 and V is TRBV6-1; D is perhaps TRBD1 (6 bases). Trimming took off 8 bases at V and 2 bases at J, with 10 bases between the two ends. The germline gives CDR1 MNHNS, CDR2 SASEGT. The CDR3 spans 12 residues. In DNA form, the CDR3 reads TGTGCCAGCGGACAGAGGGCCTACGAGCAGTACTTC. It specifies CASGQRAYEQYF.

The genes are TRBV20-1 and TRBJ2-7, with TRBD2 matching 11 bases. Per the germline V gene, CDR1 is DFQATT and CDR2 is SNEGSKA (reference sequence). The trim removed 5 bases at V and 4 bases at J, leaving 4 bases unmatched. The length of the CDR3 is 13 residues. For the CDR3, the DNA is TGCAGTGCTCGGGGACTAGCGGATTACGAGCAGTACTTC. As protein: CSARGLADYEQYF.

In its sample, this clonotype was seen a few times. The chain is built from TRBV28 and TRBJ2-7; the match to TRBD2 covers 11 bases. Trimming took 8 bases from V and 2 from J; bases not matched to a gene: 2. The CDR3 totals 13 residues. Looked up from germline, CDR1 is MDHEN and CDR2 is SYDVKM. CDR3 in DNA: TGTGCCAGCCAGACTAGCGGGACCTACGAGCAGTACTTC. Translation: CASQTSGTYEQYF.

This clonotype has more than one count but fewer than ten. The rearrangement joins TRBV5-4 to TRBJ2-7, with 9 bases lining up with TRBD1. CDR3 length: 14 residues. The germline CDR1 and CDR2 sequences are SGHNT and YYREEE (reference sequence). The V and J ends lost 4 bases and 6 bases, in that order; junction bases with no gene match: 8. The DNA of the CDR3 is TGTGCCAGCAGCCCGAAGACAGGGGGACTCGAGCAGTACTTC. Protein sequence: CASSPKTGGLEQYF.

The rearrangement uses TRBV28 and TRBJ2-1; 16 nucleotides agree with TRBD2. This CDR3 is 17 amino acids long. Germline assignment: CDR1 MDHEN and CDR2 SYDVKM. Trimming removed 5 bases from V and 3 bases from J; junction bases left unmatched: 4. The DNA for the CDR3 is TGTGCCAGCAGTCTGGGACTAGCGGGAGGGTTCTACAATGAGCAGTTCTTC. It yields the protein CASSLGLAGGFYNEQFF.

This chain connects TRBV6-2 or TRBV6-3 to TRBJ2-2; D is undetermined. V shed 4 bases and J shed 8 bases, with 11 bases lying between them. CDR1 and CDR2 (germline): MNHEY, SVGEGT. CDR3 length: 13 amino acids. Here the CDR3 DNA reads TGTGCCAGCAGTTCCAATCGGGCGGGGGAGCTGTTTTTT. Its protein product is CASSSNRAGELFF.

This clonotype was seen a few times. The chain carries TRBV15 and TRBJ2-2, with TRBD1 as a possible D gene (5 bases). CDR3 length equals 16 residues. Trimming removed 5 bases at V and 5 bases at J, with 18 bases between. Germline V gives CDR1 LNHNV, CDR2 YYDKDF (reference sequence). CDR3 protein: CATSPGTRANTGELFF. The CDR3 bases are TGTGCCACCAGCCCCGGCACCAGGGCCAATACCGGGGAGCTGTTTTTT. The whole variable domain, remainder taken from reference TRBV15 and TRBJ2-2, is DAMVIQNPRYQVTQFGKPVTLSCSQTLNHNVMYWYQQKSSQAPKLLFHYYDKDFNNEADTPDNFQSRRPNTSFCFLDIRSPGLGDTAMYLCATSPGTRANTGELFFGEGSRLTVL.

The rearrangement uses TRBV6-2 or TRBV6-3 and TRBJ2-6; D is unclear. V lost 4 bases to trimming and J lost 9 bases, with 4 bases between them. The CDR3 has 11 residues. The germline V gene encodes CDR1 MNHEY and CDR2 SVGEGT. Written as DNA, the CDR3 is TGTGCCAGCAGTTTTGACAACGTCCTGACTTTC. This gives the protein CASSFDNVLTF.

The gene calls are TRBV15 and TRBJ2-6; TRBD1 agrees at 7 bases. The V gene's germline CDR1 is LNHNV and CDR2 YYDKDF (reference sequence). The trim removed 0 bases at V and 1 base at J, leaving 0 bases unmatched. The CDR3 length is 16 residues. CDR3 coding DNA: TGTGCCACCAGCAGAGACAGGGGGTCTGGGGCCAACGTCCTGACTTTC. Protein sequence: CATSRDRGSGANVLTF.

A few counts support this clonotype. The chain carries TRBV27 and TRBJ2-3, with 12 bases aligning to TRBD2. The CDR3 has 15 residues. The germline gives CDR1 MNHEY, CDR2 SMNVEV (reference sequence). V gave up 2 bases and J gave up 3 bases; unmatched junction bases: 0. In DNA, the CDR3 is TGTGCCAGCAGTTTAGGGACTAGCGGGACAGATACGCAGTATTTT. Translated: CASSLGTSGTDTQYF.

The V call is TRBV20-1, the J call TRBJ2-5, with D possibly matching TRBD2 (6 bases). Trimming took off 3 bases at V and 3 bases at J, with 23 bases between the two ends. Germline V lookup: CDR1 DFQATT, CDR2 SNEGSKA (reference sequence). This CDR3 spans 17 amino acids. CDR3 coding DNA: TGCAGTGCTAGGGTTGCTAGCGCAAGGCCGCAAAAAGAGACCCAGTACTTC. Its protein product is CSARVASARPQKETQYF.

This clonotype occurred a few times. This sequence joins TRBV20-1 and TRBJ2-3, with 14 bases fitting TRBD2. CDR3 size: 17 residues. Germline V CDR1 and CDR2: DFQATT, SNEGSKA (reference sequence). The CDR3 reads CTTLGGLAGADTDTQYF. DNA of the CDR3: TGCACCACCCTGGGGGGACTAGCGGGAGCGGACACAGATACGCAGTATTTT.

The sample holds a few counts of this clonotype. The chain uses TRBV28 and TRBJ1-5, with D uncertain. Per the germline V gene, CDR1 is MDHEN and CDR2 is SYDVKM. Trimming removed 7 bases from V and 6 bases from J, with 10 bases in between. The CDR3 length is 12 residues. CDR3 nucleotides: TGTGCCAGCACCATCGTGGGTCAGCCCCAGCATTTT. Its translation is CASTIVGQPQHF.

This chain connects TRBV30 to TRBJ1-2; D call uncertain. Trimming left V 3 bases short and J 8 bases short, with 13 bases between. This CDR3 comprises 12 residues. From germline, CDR1 is GTSNPN and CDR2 SVGIG (reference sequence). CDR3 amino acids: CAWRHGFRGYTF. The CDR3 nucleotides are TGTGCCTGGAGACACGGATTTAGGGGCTACACCTTC.

This clonotype was recorded a few times. V gene TRBV15 combines with J gene TRBJ1-1; no reliable D call. The CDR3 is made up of 16 amino acids. Trimming shortened V by 0 bases and J by 2 bases, and 13 bases separated the two germline ends. The germline V gene encodes CDR1 LNHNV and CDR2 YYDKDF (reference sequence). The CDR3 nucleotides are TGTGCCACCAGCAGAGATCTATTCGTCAGTAACACTGAAGCTTTCTTT. This translates into CATSRDLFVSNTEAFF.

This clonotype has more than one count but fewer than ten. V is TRBV19 and J is TRBJ2-3; D is ambiguous. Germline loops: CDR1 LNHDA, CDR2 SQIVND (reference sequence). V lost 5 bases, J lost 4 bases, and 13 bases lay in between. The CDR3 totals 14 residues. The CDR3 region is CASSQPSAADTQYF. In DNA, the CDR3 is TGTGCCAGTAGTCAGCCCTCCGCCGCAGATACGCAGTATTTT.

DNA of the CDR3: TGCGCCAGCAGCCAATCCACTCGCCCCAACTCTGGAAACACCATATATTTT. This sequence encodes CASSQSTRPNSGNTIYF. The chain couples TRBV4-1 to TRBJ1-3, with D hard to call. V shed 2 bases and J shed 0 bases, with 14 bases lying between them. CDR3 length: 17 amino acids. Germline V gene sequence: CDR1 MGHRA, CDR2 YSYEKL.

This chain uses TRBV7-9 with TRBJ2-7, with a weak D call TRBD2 (6 bases). Trimming stripped 4 bases from V and 7 bases from J, with 17 bases between. CDR3 length: 14 residues. The germline gives CDR1 SEHNR, CDR2 FQNEAQ (reference sequence). DNA for the CDR3: TGTGCCAGCAGCTGGGGGGAGTCTTCGCGGGAGCAGTACTTC. Its translation is CASSWGESSREQYF. Supplemented by reference TRBV7-9 and TRBJ2-7, the full variable domain reads DTGVSQNPRHKITKRGQNVTFRCDPISEHNRLYWYRQTLGQGPEFLTYFQNEAQLEKSRLLSDRFSAERPKGSFSTLEIQRTEQGDSAMYLCASSWGESSREQYFGPGTRLTVT.

This clonotype showed up just once. The gene calls are TRBV28 and TRBJ2-7; a possible D gene is TRBD2 (6 bases). The V gene lost 10 bases and the J gene lost 2 bases, with 12 bases spanning the gap. This CDR3 is 12 amino acids long. Germline CDR1 reads MDHEN; CDR2 reads SYDVKM. CDR3 amino acids: CATTGLTYEQYF. The CDR3 coding sequence is TGTGCCACTACGGGACTTACCTACGAGCAGTACTTC.

The chain joins TRBV28 to TRBJ2-1; a possible D gene is TRBD2 (5 bases). V shed 3 bases and J shed 4 bases, with 7 bases lying between them. The CDR3 spans 13 residues. CDR1 is MDHEN and CDR2 is SYDVKM in the germline V gene. The CDR3 DNA is TGTGCCAGCAGTTTTGGGGAGTACAATGAGCAGTTCTTC. This codes for CASSFGEYNEQFF. Variable domain in full (rest from reference TRBV28 and TRBJ2-1): DVKVTQSSRYLVKRTGEKVFLECVQDMDHENMFWYRQDPGLGLRLIYFSYDVKMKEKGDIPEGYSVSREKKERFSLILESASTNQTSMYLCASSFGEYNEQFFGPGTRLTVL.

This clonotype was observed a handful of times. The rearrangement joins TRBV6-1 to TRBJ2-5; D is unclear. Trimming took off 2 bases at V and 4 bases at J, with 5 bases between the two ends. The length of the CDR3 is 12 residues. Germline CDR1 is MNHNS and CDR2 is SASEGT. In nucleotides, the CDR3 is TGTGCCAGCAGTGAAATGGGAGAGACCCAGTACTTC. Its translation: CASSEMGETQYF.

The chain combines TRBV20-1 with TRBJ2-2; a weak D match, TRBD1 (5 bases). Germline V gives CDR1 DFQATT, CDR2 SNEGSKA (reference sequence). CDR3 length equals 12 residues. Between the trimmed V and J ends, which lost 1 base and 6 bases, there was a span of 6 bases. CDR3 sequence: CSARGGAGELFF. The CDR3 DNA follows: TGCAGTGCTAGAGGGGGCGCCGGGGAGCTGTTTTTT.

The V and J genes are TRBV7-8 and TRBJ1-1; the D is unclear. The germline V gene has CDR1 SGHVS and CDR2 FQNEAQ. The CDR3 is made up of 12 amino acids. With 2 bases removed from V and 5 bases from J, the gap between germline ends came to 6 bases. CDR3 nucleotides: TGTGCCAGCAGCTTAATCTCTACTGAAGCTTTCTTT. This translates into CASSLISTEAFF.

The chain carries TRBV27 and TRBJ1-6, with TRBD1 matching over 8 bases. J gave up 8 bases and V 1 base, and 4 bases lay outside the gene matches. From germline, CDR1 is MNHEY and CDR2 SMNVEV (reference sequence). This CDR3 has 15 amino acids. CDR3 coding DNA: TGTGCCAGCAGTTTATACAGGGGGAAGGATTCACCCCTCCACTTT. Amino acid sequence: CASSLYRGKDSPLHF.